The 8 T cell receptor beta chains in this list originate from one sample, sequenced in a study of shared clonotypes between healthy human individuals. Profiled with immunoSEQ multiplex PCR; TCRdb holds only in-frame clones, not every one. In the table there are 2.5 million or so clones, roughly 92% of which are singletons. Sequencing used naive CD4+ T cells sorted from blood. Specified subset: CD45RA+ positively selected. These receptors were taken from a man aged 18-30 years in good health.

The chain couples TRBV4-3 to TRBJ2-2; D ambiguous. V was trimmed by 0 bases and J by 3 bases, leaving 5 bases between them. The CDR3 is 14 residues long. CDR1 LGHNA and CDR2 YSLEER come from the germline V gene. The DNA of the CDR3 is TGCGCCAGCAGCCAAGATCCGTACACCGGGGAGCTGTTTTTT. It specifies CASSQDPYTGELFF.

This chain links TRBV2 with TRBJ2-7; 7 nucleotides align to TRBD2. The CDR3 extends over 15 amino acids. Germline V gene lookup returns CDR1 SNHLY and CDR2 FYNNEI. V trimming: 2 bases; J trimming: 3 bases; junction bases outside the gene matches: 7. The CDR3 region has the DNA TGTGCCAGCAGTGAAAGTAGGCGGGAGTTCTACGAGCAGTACTTC. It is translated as CASSESRREFYEQYF. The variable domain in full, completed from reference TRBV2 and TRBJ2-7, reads EPEVTQTPSHQVTQMGQEVILRCVPISNHLYFYWYRQILGQKVEFLVSFYNNEISEKSEIFDDQFSVERPDGSNFTLKIRSTKLEDSAMYFCASSESRREFYEQYFGPGTRLTVT.

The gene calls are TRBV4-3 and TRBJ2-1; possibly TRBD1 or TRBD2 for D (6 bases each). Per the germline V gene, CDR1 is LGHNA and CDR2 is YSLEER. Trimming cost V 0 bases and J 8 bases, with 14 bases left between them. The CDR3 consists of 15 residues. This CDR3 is CASSQEGGGRDEQFF. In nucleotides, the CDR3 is TGCGCCAGCAGCCAAGAAGGTGGGGGGCGGGATGAGCAGTTCTTC.

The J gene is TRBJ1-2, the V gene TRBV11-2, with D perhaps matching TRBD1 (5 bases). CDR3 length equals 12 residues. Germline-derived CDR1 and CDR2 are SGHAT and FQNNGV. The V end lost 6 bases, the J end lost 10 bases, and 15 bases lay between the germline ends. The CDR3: CASRQSGVNYTF. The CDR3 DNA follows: TGTGCCAGCAGACAATCGGGGGTTAACTACACCTTC.

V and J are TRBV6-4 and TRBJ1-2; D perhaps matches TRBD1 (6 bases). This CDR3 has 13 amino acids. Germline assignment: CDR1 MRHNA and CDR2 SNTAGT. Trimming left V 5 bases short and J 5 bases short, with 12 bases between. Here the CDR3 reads CASSPQGLYGYTF. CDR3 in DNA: TGTGCCAGCAGTCCACAGGGCCTGTATGGCTACACCTTC.

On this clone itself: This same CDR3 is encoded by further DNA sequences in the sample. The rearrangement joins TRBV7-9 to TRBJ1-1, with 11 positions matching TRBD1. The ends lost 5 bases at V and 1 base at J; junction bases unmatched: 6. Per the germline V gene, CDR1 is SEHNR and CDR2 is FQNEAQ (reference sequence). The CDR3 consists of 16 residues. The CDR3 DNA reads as TGTGCCAGCAGCCCTAGGACAGGGGGCGGGAACACTGAAGCTTTCTTT. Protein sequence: CASSPRTGGGNTEAFF.

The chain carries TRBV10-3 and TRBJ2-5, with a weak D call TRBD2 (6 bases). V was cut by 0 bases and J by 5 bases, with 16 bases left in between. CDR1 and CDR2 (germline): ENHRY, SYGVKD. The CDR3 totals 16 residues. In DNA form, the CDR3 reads TGTGCCATCAGTGAGTCAGGAGGGAGGAAGAGGGAGACCCAGTACTTC. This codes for CAISESGGRKRETQYF.

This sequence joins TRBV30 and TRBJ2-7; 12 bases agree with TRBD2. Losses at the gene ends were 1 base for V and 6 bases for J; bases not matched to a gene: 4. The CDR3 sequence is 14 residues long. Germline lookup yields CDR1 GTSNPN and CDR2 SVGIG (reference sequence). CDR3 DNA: TGTGCCTGGAGTGGTACTAGCGGGGGGTCCGAGCAGTACTTC. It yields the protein CAWSGTSGGSEQYF.